This TCR beta chain appears in the sequencing data of a study of T cell repertoires in ileal Crohn's disease. TCRB immunosequencing input was around 540 nanograms of biopsy DNA per sample. The protocol was immunoSEQ multiplex PCR, while the TCRdb copy is restricted to in-frame clones and leaves out a portion. There are about 62,000 clones in the sample; less than 90% occur only once, and approximately 2% lies in the top ten. Study-level findings and limits: The median delay to postoperative endoscopy was about 7.4 months. Endoscopic recurrence occurred in every patient whose clonality exceeded 26.8%.

The germline gives CDR1 KGHSH, CDR2 LQKENI. The germline V and J ends were trimmed by 3 bases and 0 bases, with 17 bases remaining between them. The CDR3 consists of 17 residues. Time point described: neoterminal ileum biopsy at postoperative endoscopy, about 6 months after surgery. About this clone itself: Its antigen is not known.

The receptor's source is an adult with Crohn's disease. The J gene is TRBJ1-1, the V gene TRBV18; D gene uncertain. Input material: ileal tissue. CDR3 coding DNA: TGTGCCAGCTCACCGGTACCCTCGGCAGGATTGAACACTGAAGCTTTCTTT. The encoded protein is CASSPVPSAGLNTEAFF.